The TCR beta chain under discussion was sequenced for a study of blood T cell repertoires in COVID-19. TCRdb's table, derived via immunoSEQ multiplex PCR, lists solely in-frame clones and lacks some. Here the sample spans around 140,000 clones, roughly 80% being singletons. The CDR3 spans 14 residues. The ends were cut back, 6 bases at V and 4 bases at J, with 13 bases in the middle. Germline V gene data show CDR1 as MDHEN and CDR2 as SYDVKM. What was sequenced was peripheral blood. The gene calls are TRBV28 and TRBJ1-5; the D is unclear. The sequence came from a man between 65 and 85 years old who had recovered from COVID-19. The DNA of the CDR3 is TGTGCCAGCAGCGTGCCTTACTCTAATCAGCCCCAGCATTTT. As protein: CASSVPYSNQPQHF.